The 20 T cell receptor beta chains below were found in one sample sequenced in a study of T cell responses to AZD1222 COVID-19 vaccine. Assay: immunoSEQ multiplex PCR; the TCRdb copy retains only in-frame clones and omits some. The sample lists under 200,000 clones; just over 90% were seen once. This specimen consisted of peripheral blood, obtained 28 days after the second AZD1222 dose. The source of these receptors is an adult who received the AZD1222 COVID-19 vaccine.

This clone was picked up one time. The CDR3 coding sequence is TGTGCCAGAAGCTTGCGCTTGCCCCGGGAGACCCAGTACTTC. It encodes CARSLRLPRETQYF. This rearrangement joins TRBV5-3 to TRBJ2-5; no clear D gene. TRBV5-3 is recorded as an ORF, its role being uncertain. The V gene lost 1 base and the J gene lost 5 bases, with 12 bases spanning the gap. The CDR3 spans 14 residues.

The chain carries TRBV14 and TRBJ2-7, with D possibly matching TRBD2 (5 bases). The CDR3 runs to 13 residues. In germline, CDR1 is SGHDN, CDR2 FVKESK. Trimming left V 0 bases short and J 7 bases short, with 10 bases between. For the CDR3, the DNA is TGTGCCAGCAGCCAAGATGGAGGCGGTGAGCAGTACTTC. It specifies CASSQDGGGEQYF.

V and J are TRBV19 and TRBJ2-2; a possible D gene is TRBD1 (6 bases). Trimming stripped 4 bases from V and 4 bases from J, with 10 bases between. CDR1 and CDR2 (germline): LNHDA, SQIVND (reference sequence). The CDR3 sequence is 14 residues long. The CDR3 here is CASSTTGTTGELFF. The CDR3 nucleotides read TGTGCCAGTAGTACTACAGGGACCACCGGGGAGCTGTTTTTT.

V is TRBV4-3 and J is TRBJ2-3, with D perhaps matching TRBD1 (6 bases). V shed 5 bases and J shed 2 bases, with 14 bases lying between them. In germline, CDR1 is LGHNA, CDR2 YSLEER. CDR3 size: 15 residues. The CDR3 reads CASSSSGTITDTQYF. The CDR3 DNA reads TGCGCCAGCAGCTCCTCCGGGACAATCACAGATACGCAGTATTTT.

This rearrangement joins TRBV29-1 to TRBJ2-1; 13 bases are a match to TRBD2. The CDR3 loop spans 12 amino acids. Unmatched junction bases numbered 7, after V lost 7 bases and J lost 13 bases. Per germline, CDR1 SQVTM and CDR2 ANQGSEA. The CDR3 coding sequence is TGCAGCGCCAGACTAGCGGGAGGTCATCAGTTCTTC. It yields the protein CSARLAGGHQFF.

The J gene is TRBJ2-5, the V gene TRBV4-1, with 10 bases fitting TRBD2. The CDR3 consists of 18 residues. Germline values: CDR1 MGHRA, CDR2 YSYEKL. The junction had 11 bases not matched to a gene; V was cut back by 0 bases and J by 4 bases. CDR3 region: CASSQDPRLAGVGETQYF. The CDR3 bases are TGCGCCAGCAGCCAAGATCCTCGCCTAGCGGGGGTGGGAGAGACCCAGTACTTC.

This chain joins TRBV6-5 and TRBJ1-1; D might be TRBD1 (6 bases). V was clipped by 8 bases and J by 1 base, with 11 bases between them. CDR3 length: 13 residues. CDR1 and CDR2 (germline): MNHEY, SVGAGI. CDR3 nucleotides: TGTGCCAGCGTTTCCAGGGGGAACACTGAAGCTTTCTTT. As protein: CASVSRGNTEAFF.

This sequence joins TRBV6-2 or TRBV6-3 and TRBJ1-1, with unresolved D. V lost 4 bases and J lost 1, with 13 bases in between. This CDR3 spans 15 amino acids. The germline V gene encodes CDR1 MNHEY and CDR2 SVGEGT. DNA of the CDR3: TGTGCCAGCAGTTCCCCTTCGACACCGAACACTGAAGCTTTCTTT. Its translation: CASSSPSTPNTEAFF.

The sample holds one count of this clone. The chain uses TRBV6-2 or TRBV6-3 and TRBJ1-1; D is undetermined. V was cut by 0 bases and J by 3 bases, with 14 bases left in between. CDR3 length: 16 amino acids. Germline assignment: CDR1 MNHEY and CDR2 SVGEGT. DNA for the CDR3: TGTGCCAGCAGTTACTCAGCCTGGGGAGTGGACACTGAAGCTTTCTTT. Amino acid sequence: CASSYSAWGVDTEAFF.

CDR3: CASTPNKMGEQFF. The CDR3 DNA follows: TGTGCCAGCACTCCAAACAAAATGGGTGAGCAGTTCTTC. The chain uses TRBV27 and TRBJ2-1; the D is unclear. The germline gives CDR1 MNHEY, CDR2 SMNVEV (reference sequence). V lost 7 bases to trimming and J lost 9 bases, with 16 bases between them. The CDR3 covers 13 residues.

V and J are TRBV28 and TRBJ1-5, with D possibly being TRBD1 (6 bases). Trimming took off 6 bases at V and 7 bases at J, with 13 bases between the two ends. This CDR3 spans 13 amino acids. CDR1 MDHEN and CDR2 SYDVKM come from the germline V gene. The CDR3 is CASRQGIRQPQHF. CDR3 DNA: TGTGCCAGCAGACAGGGTATTAGGCAGCCCCAGCATTTT.

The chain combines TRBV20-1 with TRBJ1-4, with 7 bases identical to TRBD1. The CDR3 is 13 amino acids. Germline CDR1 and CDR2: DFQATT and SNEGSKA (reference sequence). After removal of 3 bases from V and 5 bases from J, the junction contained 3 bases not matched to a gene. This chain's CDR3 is CSASYRGNEKLFF. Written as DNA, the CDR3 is TGCAGTGCTAGTTACAGGGGAAATGAAAAACTGTTTTTT.

CDR3 sequence reads: CAPGGGDNQPQHF. As DNA, the CDR3 is TGTGCCCCCGGAGGGGGGGACAATCAGCCCCAGCATTTT. The chain uses TRBV24-1 and TRBJ1-5, with D possibly being TRBD1 (6 bases). The V end lost 12 bases, the J end lost 3 bases, and 14 bases lay between the germline ends. The germline V gene has CDR1 KGHDR and CDR2 SFDVKD. This CDR3 has 13 residues.

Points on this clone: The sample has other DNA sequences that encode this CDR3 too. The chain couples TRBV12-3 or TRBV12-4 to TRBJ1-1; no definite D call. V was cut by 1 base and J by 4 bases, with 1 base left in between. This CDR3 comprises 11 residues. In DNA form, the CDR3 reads TGTGCCAGCAGTTTAGGCACTGAAGCTTTCTTT. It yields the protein CASSLGTEAFF.

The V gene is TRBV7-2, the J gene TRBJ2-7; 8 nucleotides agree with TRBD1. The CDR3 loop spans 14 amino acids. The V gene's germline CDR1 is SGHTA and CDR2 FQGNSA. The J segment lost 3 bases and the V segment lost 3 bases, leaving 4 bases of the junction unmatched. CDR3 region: CASSLGTGVYEQYF. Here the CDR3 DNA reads TGTGCCAGCAGCTTGGGGACAGGTGTCTACGAGCAGTACTTC. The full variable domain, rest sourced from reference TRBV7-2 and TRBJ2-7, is GAGVSQSPSNKVTEKGKDVELRCDPISGHTALYWYRQSLGQGLEFLIYFQGNSAPDKSGLPSDRFSAERTGGSVSTLTIQRTQQEDSAVYLCASSLGTGVYEQYFGPGTRLTVT.

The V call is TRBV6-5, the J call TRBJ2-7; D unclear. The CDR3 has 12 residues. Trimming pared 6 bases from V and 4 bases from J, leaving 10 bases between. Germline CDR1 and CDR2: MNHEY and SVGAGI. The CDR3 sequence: CASSRPGYEQYF. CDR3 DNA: TGTGCCAGCAGCCGACCCGGGTACGAGCAGTACTTC.

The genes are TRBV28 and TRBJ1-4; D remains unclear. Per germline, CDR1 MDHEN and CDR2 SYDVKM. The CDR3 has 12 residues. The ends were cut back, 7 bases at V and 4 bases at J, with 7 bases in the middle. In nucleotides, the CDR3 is TGTGCCAGCAACTTCTTTAATGAAAAACTGTTTTTT. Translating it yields CASNFFNEKLFF.

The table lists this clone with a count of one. The CDR3 here is CASSFRAGDYSYEQYF. In DNA, the CDR3 is TGTGCCAGCAGCTTTCGAGCGGGAGATTATTCCTACGAGCAGTACTTC. The chain recombines TRBV7-2 with TRBJ2-7; TRBD2 agrees at 8 bases. The CDR3 extends over 16 amino acids. Germline CDR1 SGHTA, CDR2 FQGNSA. The ends lost 3 bases at V and 1 base at J; junction bases unmatched: 8.

The CDR3 loop reads CASSWGSSNQPQHF. The CDR3 DNA is TGTGCCAGTTCGTGGGGCAGTAGCAATCAGCCCCAGCATTTT. The chain has TRBV19 and TRBJ1-5; TRBD1 might be the D (5 bases). Trimming removed 8 bases at V and 0 bases at J, with 11 bases between. This CDR3 region has 14 residues. CDR1 and CDR2 from the germline V gene are LNHDA and SQIVND (reference sequence).

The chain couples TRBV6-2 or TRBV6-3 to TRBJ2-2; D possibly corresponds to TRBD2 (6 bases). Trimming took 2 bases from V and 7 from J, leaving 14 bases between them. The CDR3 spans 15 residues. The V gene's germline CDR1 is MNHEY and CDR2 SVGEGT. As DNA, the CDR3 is TGTGCCAGCAGTTACGGCAGCGGGTGGAACGGGGAGCTGTTTTTT. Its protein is CASSYGSGWNGELFF.